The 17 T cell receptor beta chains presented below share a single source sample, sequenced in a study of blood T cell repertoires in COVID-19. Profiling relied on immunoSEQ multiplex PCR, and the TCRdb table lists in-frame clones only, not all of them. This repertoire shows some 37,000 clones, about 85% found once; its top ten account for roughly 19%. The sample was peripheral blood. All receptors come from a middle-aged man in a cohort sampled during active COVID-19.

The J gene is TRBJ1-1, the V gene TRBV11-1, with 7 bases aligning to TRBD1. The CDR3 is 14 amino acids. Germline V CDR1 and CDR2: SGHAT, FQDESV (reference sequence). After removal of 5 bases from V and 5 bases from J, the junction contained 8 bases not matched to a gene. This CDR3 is CASSPRTGGTEAFF. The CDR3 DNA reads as TGTGCCAGCAGCCCCCGGACAGGAGGTACTGAAGCTTTCTTT.

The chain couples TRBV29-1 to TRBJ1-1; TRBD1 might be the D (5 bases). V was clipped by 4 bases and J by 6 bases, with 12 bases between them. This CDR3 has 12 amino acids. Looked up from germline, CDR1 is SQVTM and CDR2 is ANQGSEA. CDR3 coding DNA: TGCAGCGTTGTGGGGGGGTATCCTGAAGCTTTCTTT. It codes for CSVVGGYPEAFF.

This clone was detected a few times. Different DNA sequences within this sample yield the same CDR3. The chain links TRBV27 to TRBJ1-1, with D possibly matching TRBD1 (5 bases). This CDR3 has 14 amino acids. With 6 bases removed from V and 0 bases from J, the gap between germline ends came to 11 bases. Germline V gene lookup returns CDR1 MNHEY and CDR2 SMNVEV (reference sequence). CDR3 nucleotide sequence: TGTGCCAGCAGCTTACAGGCCATGAACACTGAAGCTTTCTTT. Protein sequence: CASSLQAMNTEAFF.

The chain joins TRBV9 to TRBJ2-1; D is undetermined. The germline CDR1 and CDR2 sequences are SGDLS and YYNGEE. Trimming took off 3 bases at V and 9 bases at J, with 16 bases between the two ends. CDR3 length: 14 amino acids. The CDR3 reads CASSAASSVTEQFF. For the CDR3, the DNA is TGTGCCAGCAGCGCCGCTTCTAGTGTCACTGAGCAGTTCTTC. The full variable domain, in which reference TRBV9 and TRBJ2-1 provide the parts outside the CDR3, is DSGVTQTPKHLITATGQRVTLRCSPRSGDLSVYWYQQSLDQGLQFLIQYYNGEERAKGNILERFSAQQFPDLHSELNLSSLELGDSALYFCASSAASSVTEQFFGPGTRLTVL.

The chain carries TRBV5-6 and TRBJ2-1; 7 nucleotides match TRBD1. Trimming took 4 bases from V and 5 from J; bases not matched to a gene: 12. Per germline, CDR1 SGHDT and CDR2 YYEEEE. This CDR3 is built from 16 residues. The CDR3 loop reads CASSPGQYTRHNEQFF. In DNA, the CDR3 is TGTGCCAGCAGCCCGGGACAGTACACTAGACACAATGAGCAGTTCTTC.

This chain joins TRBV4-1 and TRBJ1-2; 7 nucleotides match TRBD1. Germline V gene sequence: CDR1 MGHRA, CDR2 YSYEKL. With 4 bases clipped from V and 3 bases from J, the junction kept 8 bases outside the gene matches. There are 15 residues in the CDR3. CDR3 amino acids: CASSPQFDRDYGYTF. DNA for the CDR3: TGCGCCAGCAGCCCCCAATTTGACAGGGACTATGGCTACACCTTC.

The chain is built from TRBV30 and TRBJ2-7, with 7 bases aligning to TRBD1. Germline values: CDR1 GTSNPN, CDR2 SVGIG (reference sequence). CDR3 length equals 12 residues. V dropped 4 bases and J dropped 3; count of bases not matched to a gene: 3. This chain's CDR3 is CAWTGDSYEQYF. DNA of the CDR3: TGTGCCTGGACTGGGGACAGCTACGAGCAGTACTTC. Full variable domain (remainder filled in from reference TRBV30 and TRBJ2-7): SQTIHQWPATLVQPVGSPLSLECTVEGTSNPNLYWYRQAAGRGLQLLFYSVGIGQISSEVPQNLSASRPQDRQFILSSKKLLLSDSGFYLCAWTGDSYEQYFGPGTRLTVT.

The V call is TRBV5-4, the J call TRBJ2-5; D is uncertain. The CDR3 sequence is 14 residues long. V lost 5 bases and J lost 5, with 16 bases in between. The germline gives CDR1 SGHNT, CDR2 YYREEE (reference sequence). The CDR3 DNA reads TGTGCCAGCAGTCAAGGTGGCGGATCTGAGACCCAGTACTTC. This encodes CASSQGGGSETQYF.

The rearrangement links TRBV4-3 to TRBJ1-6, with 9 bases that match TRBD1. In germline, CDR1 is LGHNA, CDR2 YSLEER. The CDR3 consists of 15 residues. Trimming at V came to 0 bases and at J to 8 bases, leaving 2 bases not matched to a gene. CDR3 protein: CASSQEDRGDSPLHF. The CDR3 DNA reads TGCGCCAGCAGCCAAGAGGACAGGGGAGATTCACCCCTCCACTTT.

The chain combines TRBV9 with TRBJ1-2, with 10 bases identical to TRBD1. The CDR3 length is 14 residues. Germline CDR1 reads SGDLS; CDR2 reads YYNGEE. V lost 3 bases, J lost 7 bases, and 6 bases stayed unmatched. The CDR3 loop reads CASSGDRGWAGYTF. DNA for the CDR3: TGTGCCAGCAGCGGGGACAGGGGATGGGCTGGCTACACCTTC.

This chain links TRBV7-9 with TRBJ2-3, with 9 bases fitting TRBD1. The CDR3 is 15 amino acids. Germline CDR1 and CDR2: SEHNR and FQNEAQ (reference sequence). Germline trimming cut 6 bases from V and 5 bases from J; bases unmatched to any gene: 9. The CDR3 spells CASSLGTGSIDTQYF. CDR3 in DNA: TGTGCCAGCAGTCTTGGGACAGGGAGTATAGATACGCAGTATTTT.

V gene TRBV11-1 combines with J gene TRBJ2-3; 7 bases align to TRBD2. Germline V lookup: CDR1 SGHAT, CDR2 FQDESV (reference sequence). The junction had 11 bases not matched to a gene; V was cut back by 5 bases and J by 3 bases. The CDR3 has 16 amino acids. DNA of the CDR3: TGTGCCAGCAGCCCGAATTGGGGGGGGGTGACAGATACGCAGTATTTT. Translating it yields CASSPNWGGVTDTQYF. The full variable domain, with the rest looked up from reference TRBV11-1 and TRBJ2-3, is EAEVAQSPRYKITEKSQAVAFWCDPISGHATLYWYRQILGQGPELLVQFQDESVVDDSQLPKDRFSAERLKGVDSTLKIQPAELGDSAMYLCASSPNWGGVTDTQYFGPGTRLTVL.

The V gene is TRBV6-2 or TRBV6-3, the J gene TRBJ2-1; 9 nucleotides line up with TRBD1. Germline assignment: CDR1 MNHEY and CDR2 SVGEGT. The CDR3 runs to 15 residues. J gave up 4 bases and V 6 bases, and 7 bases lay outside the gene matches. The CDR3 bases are TGTGCCAGCAGCCCCCTGGACAGGGGATACAATGAGCAGTTCTTC. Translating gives CASSPLDRGYNEQFF.

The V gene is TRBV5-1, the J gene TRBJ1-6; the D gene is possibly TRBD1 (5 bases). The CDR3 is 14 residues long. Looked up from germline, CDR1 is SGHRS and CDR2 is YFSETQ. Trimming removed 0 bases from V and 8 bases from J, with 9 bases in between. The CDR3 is CASSLGGGYSPLHF. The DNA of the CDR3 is TGCGCCAGCAGCTTGGGCGGGGGGTATTCACCCCTCCACTTT.

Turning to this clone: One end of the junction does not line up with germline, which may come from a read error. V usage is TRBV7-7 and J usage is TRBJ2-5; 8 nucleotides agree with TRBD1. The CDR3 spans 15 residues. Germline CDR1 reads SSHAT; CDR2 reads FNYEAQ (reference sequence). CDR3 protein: CASSLERTGQETQYF. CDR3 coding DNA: TGTGCTAGCAGCTTAGAGCGGACAGGGCAAGAGACCCAGTACTTC.

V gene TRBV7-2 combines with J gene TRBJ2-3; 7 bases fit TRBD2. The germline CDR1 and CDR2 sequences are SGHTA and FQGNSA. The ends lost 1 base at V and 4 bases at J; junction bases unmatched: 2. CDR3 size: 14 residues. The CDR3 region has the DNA TGTGCCAGCAGCTTAGGTGGGGGGGCAGATACGCAGTATTTT. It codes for CASSLGGGADTQYF. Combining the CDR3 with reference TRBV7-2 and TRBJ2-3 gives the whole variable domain GAGVSQSPSNKVTEKGKDVELRCDPISGHTALYWYRQSLGQGLEFLIYFQGNSAPDKSGLPSDRFSAERTGGSVSTLTIQRTQQEDSAVYLCASSLGGGADTQYFGPGTRLTVL.

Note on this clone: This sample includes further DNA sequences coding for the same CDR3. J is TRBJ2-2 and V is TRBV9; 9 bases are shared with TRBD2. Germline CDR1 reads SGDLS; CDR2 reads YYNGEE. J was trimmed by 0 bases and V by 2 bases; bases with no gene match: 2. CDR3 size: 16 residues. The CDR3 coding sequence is TGTGCCAGCAGCGTCTCTAGCGGGACGAACACCGGGGAGCTGTTTTTT. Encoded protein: CASSVSSGTNTGELFF.